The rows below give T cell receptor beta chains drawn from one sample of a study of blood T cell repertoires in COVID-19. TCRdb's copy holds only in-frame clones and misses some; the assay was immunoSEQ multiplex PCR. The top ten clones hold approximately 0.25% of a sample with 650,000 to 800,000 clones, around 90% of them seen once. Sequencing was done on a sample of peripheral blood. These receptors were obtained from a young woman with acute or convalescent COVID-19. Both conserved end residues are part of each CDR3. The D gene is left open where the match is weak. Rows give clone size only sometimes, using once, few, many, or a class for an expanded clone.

cdr3_nt: TGTGCCAGCAGCTTCGGTAGCACAGATACGCAGTATTTT
cdr3_aa: CASSFGSTDTQYF
d_call: .
v_call: TRBV7-2
clone_size: .
j_call: TRBJ2-3

cdr3_nt: TGTGCCAGCAGGCACAGGGGGCAGAGCTCCTATAATTCACCCCTCCACTTT
cdr3_aa: CASRHRGQSSYNSPLHF
d_call: TRBD1
v_call: TRBV7-2
clone_size: .
j_call: TRBJ1-6

cdr3_nt: TGCAGCGTTGCTCACAGTTTAATGAACACTGAAGCTTTCTTT
cdr3_aa: CSVAHSLMNTEAFF
d_call: .
v_call: TRBV29-1
clone_size: .
j_call: TRBJ1-1

cdr3_nt: TGTGCCAGCAGCAACACCCTCTATGGCTACACCTTC
cdr3_aa: CASSNTLYGYTF
d_call: .
v_call: TRBV5-6
clone_size: .
j_call: TRBJ1-2

cdr3_nt: TGTGCCAGCAGGGGGGCGGGGGTGTCGGGAACTAATGGCTACACCTTC
cdr3_aa: CASRGAGVSGTNGYTF
d_call: .
v_call: TRBV25-1
clone_size: .
j_call: TRBJ1-2

cdr3_nt: TGTGCCATCGGGGCAGGGAACTATGGCTACACCTTC
cdr3_aa: CAIGAGNYGYTF
d_call: .
v_call: TRBV10-3
clone_size: once
j_call: TRBJ1-2

cdr3_nt: TGTGCCAGCAGCTTAGGGGGACAGGGGAGTACTGAAGCTTTCTTT
cdr3_aa: CASSLGGQGSTEAFF
d_call: TRBD1
v_call: TRBV7-2
clone_size: once
j_call: TRBJ1-1

cdr3_nt: TGTGCCATCCTTCACGGTGGTTCTGGCTACACCTTC
cdr3_aa: CAILHGGSGYTF
d_call: .
v_call: TRBV12-3/TRBV12-4
clone_size: .
j_call: TRBJ1-2

cdr3_nt: TGTGCCAGCAGCTTATATCCCGGACTAGCGGCGAACACCGGGGAGCTGTTTTTT
cdr3_aa: CASSLYPGLAANTGELFF
d_call: TRBD2
v_call: TRBV7-3
clone_size: .
j_call: TRBJ2-2

cdr3_nt: TGCGCCAGCAGTCAATCGATCGGGGGGTCAGGCTATGGCTACACCTTC
cdr3_aa: CASSQSIGGSGYGYTF
d_call: .
v_call: TRBV23-1
clone_size: few
j_call: TRBJ1-2

cdr3_nt: TGTGCCATCGCAGGGGGCCCTGAAGCTTTCTTT
cdr3_aa: CAIAGGPEAFF
d_call: TRBD1
v_call: TRBV12-3/TRBV12-4
clone_size: .
j_call: TRBJ1-1

cdr3_nt: TGTGCCAGCAGCCAAGACGGGAACAGGGGCTATAATTCACCCCTCCACTTT
cdr3_aa: CASSQDGNRGYNSPLHF
d_call: TRBD1
v_call: TRBV3-1/TRBV3-2
clone_size: .
j_call: TRBJ1-6

cdr3_nt: TGTGCCACACACAGGACAGACAAGAATGAAAAACTGTTTTTT
cdr3_aa: CATHRTDKNEKLFF
d_call: .
v_call: TRBV2
clone_size: .
j_call: TRBJ1-4

cdr3_nt: TGTGCCAGCAGCTTACGGATCGGGACAGGGCTTATCGAGCAGTACTTC
cdr3_aa: CASSLRIGTGLIEQYF
d_call: TRBD1
v_call: TRBV11-2
clone_size: .
j_call: TRBJ2-7

cdr3_nt: TGCGCCAGCAGCTTGGGACAGAACCCCCCCCTTTCCTACGAGCAGTACTTC
cdr3_aa: CASSLGQNPPLSYEQYF
d_call: TRBD1
v_call: TRBV10-1
clone_size: .
j_call: TRBJ2-7

cdr3_nt: TGTGCCAGCAGTGAAACGCGTCTAGCGGGGGGCCCCCACTACAATGAGCAGTTCTTC
cdr3_aa: CASSETRLAGGPHYNEQFF
d_call: TRBD2
v_call: TRBV2
clone_size: .
j_call: TRBJ2-1

cdr3_nt: TGTGCCAGCAGCTGGAGGGAGACCCAGTACTTC
cdr3_aa: CASSWRETQYF
d_call: .
v_call: TRBV5-5
clone_size: .
j_call: TRBJ2-5

cdr3_nt: TGTGCCAGCAGCTTACAAGGACAGGGTGAGCAGTTCTTC
cdr3_aa: CASSLQGQGEQFF
d_call: TRBD1
v_call: TRBV11-3
clone_size: .
j_call: TRBJ2-1

cdr3_nt: TGTGCCAGCAGGCCAGCGGGGGAAACCGGGGAGCTGTTTTTT
cdr3_aa: CASRPAGETGELFF
d_call: TRBD2
v_call: TRBV6-4
clone_size: .
j_call: TRBJ2-2

cdr3_nt: TGCGCCAGCAGCCACCTGGGACAGCCTAATTCACCCCTCCACTTT
cdr3_aa: CASSHLGQPNSPLHF
d_call: TRBD1
v_call: TRBV4-3
clone_size: .
j_call: TRBJ1-6

cdr3_nt: TGTGCCAGCAGCTTAGCGGGGGGTGTCCTCACAGATACGCAGTATTTT
cdr3_aa: CASSLAGGVLTDTQYF
d_call: .
v_call: TRBV7-8
clone_size: .
j_call: TRBJ2-3

cdr3_nt: TGTGCCAGCAGCCAAGAACCGCAGGGCCCTAAGGGGGAGCAGTACTTC
cdr3_aa: CASSQEPQGPKGEQYF
d_call: .
v_call: TRBV4-2
clone_size: .
j_call: TRBJ2-7

cdr3_nt: TGTGCCAGCAGCTTTTCAGGGGGGCTAGAGACCCAGTACTTC
cdr3_aa: CASSFSGGLETQYF
d_call: .
v_call: TRBV7-9
clone_size: .
j_call: TRBJ2-5

cdr3_nt: TGTGCCAGCCTGGGGGGTCGAATGAACACTGAAGCTTTCTTT
cdr3_aa: CASLGGRMNTEAFF
d_call: .
v_call: TRBV21-1
clone_size: .
j_call: TRBJ1-1

cdr3_nt: TGTGCCAGCAGCGTAGGTCAGCGCCCCGAGCCGATCTTC
cdr3_aa: CASSVGQRPEPIF
d_call: .
v_call: TRBV9
clone_size: once
j_call: TRBJ2-1

cdr3_nt: TGTGCCAGCAGCTACAGAGGCTACACCTTC
cdr3_aa: CASSYRGYTF
d_call: .
v_call: TRBV12-3/TRBV12-4
clone_size: .
j_call: TRBJ1-2